Here is one TCR beta chain with its context. This CDR3 is built from 14 residues. Trimming took 8 bases from V and 0 from J; bases not matched to a gene: 6. The germline CDR1 and CDR2 sequences are MDHEN and SYDVKM. Original data processing: It was from reference gene primer amplification that nucleated cell counts were estimated. Sequencing was performed with immunoSEQ multiplex PCR; in TCRdb, only in-frame clones are kept and a portion is missing. V, J and clone size are those of that table, while D and trimming were read from the DNA. The repertoire holds 200,000 to 300,000 clones, with 80% to 90% as singletons. Cohort placement rested on clinical history that participants reported themselves. This record belongs to a study of blood T cell repertoires in COVID-19. About the research overall: The cDNA or gDNA used as material had been derived from T cells, B-cell-depleted T cells, or PBMCs.

The TCR originated in a man aged 50 to 60 who had been exposed to COVID-19. The chain carries TRBV28 and TRBJ1-1; the match to TRBD1 covers 7 bases. The sequenced sample consisted of PBMCs or T cells enriched from blood (not recorded which). CDR3 residues: CASLKRGLNTEAFF. The CDR3 nucleotides read TGTGCCAGCCTTAAGAGGGGGCTGAACACTGAAGCTTTCTTT.